What follows are 19 T cell receptor beta chains derived from one specimen sequenced in a study of CD8 T cells in ankylosing spondylitis. Study-wide findings and caveats: Several highly homologous variants made up a TCR beta motif that seemed to typify ankylosing spondylitis blood.

These receptors have no known antigen. From the 5' RACE reads, TCRdb called clonotypes with MiXCR, one entry per CDR3 protein. The sample holds 300,000 to 400,000 distinct CDR3 sequences, 20% to 25% seen once. Sequenced material: blood, either unsorted or a sorted T cell fraction (not recorded which). The receptors come from a male donor with ankylosing spondylitis.

This clonotype was recorded a few times. This chain uses TRBV20-1 with TRBJ1-5; D is unresolved. The CDR3 has 15 amino acids. CDR1 is DFQATT and CDR2 is SNEGSKA in the germline V gene (reference sequence). The V gene lost 2 bases and the J gene lost 4 bases, with 15 bases spanning the gap. The CDR3 nucleotides read TGCAGTGCTAGATCGGTAGGGCAGACTAATCAGCCCCAGCATTTT. Its translation is CSARSVGQTNQPQHF.

The J gene is TRBJ2-3, the V gene TRBV20-1; no reliable D call. Germline V CDR1 and CDR2: DFQATT, SNEGSKA (reference sequence). CDR3 length: 13 amino acids. V was pared by 2 bases and J by 2 bases, with 8 bases between. CDR3 protein: CSARTGFTDTQYF. CDR3 nucleotides: TGCAGTGCTAGAACCGGGTTCACAGATACGCAGTATTTT.

The rearrangement uses TRBV28 and TRBJ2-7; TRBD1 matches at 12 bases. V trimming: 5 bases; J trimming: 0 bases; junction bases outside the gene matches: 2. The CDR3 sequence is 15 residues long. Germline-derived CDR1 and CDR2 are MDHEN and SYDVKM. CDR3: CASSEGQGASYEQYF. The CDR3 DNA reads TGTGCCAGCAGTGAGGGACAGGGGGCCTCCTACGAGCAGTACTTC.

The V gene is TRBV13, the J gene TRBJ2-2; D remains ambiguous. Germline lookup yields CDR1 PRHDT and CDR2 FYEKMQ (reference sequence). V lost 4 bases and J lost 6, with 9 bases in between. This CDR3 has 13 residues. CDR3 region: CASSSPKSGELFF. The CDR3 region has the DNA TGTGCCAGCAGCTCCCCCAAATCCGGGGAGCTGTTTTTT. Supplemented by reference TRBV13 and TRBJ2-2, the full variable domain reads AAGVIQSPRHLIKEKRETATLKCYPIPRHDTVYWYQQGPGQDPQFLISFYEKMQSDKGSIPDRFSAQQFSDYHSELNMSSLELGDSALYFCASSSPKSGELFFGEGSRLTVL.

This clonotype was observed at least ten times. The V gene is TRBV3-1, the J gene TRBJ1-2; D is possibly TRBD1 (6 bases). The germline V gene encodes CDR1 LGHDT and CDR2 YNNKEL (reference sequence). The CDR3 is made up of 15 amino acids. V lost 3 bases and J 6 bases, leaving 17 bases between the germline ends. The CDR3 loop reads CASSQGRGGRDGYTF. DNA for the CDR3: TGTGCCAGCAGCCAGGGCAGGGGCGGAAGGGATGGCTACACCTTC.

V gene TRBV7-2 combines with J gene TRBJ1-5; TRBD1 matches 8 bases. The V gene's germline CDR1 is SGHTA and CDR2 FQGNSA. This CDR3 region has 14 residues. V shed 5 bases, J shed 5 bases, and the junction held 5 bases outside the gene matches. CDR3 residues: CASSPGQGYQPQHF. CDR3 DNA: TGTGCCAGCAGCCCAGGACAGGGTTATCAGCCCCAGCATTTT.

The genes are TRBV24-1 and TRBJ2-3; possible D gene TRBD2, 6 bases. From germline, CDR1 is KGHDR and CDR2 SFDVKD. V lost 4 bases, J lost 0 bases, and 13 bases lay in between. This CDR3 contains 16 residues. CDR3 sequence reads: CATSDTAGTSTDTQYF. The CDR3 DNA follows: TGTGCCACCAGTGACACCGCCGGGACTAGCACAGATACGCAGTATTTT.

The chain is built from TRBV18 and TRBJ2-1, with 7 bases matching TRBD1. This CDR3 comprises 15 residues. V lost 4 bases and J lost 3; bases outside the gene matches: 6. Germline CDR1 is KGHSH and CDR2 is LQKENI. The CDR3 loop reads CASSQLTGDYNEQFF. The CDR3 DNA reads as TGTGCCAGCTCACAACTAACAGGGGACTACAATGAGCAGTTCTTC.

The CDR3 is CASSSETSGSLFF. DNA for the CDR3: TGTGCCAGCAGTTCCGAGACTAGCGGGAGTTTGTTCTTC. The chain recombines TRBV28 with TRBJ2-1; 12 nucleotides align to TRBD2. The ends lost 4 bases at V and 15 bases at J; junction bases unmatched: 7. The germline V gene encodes CDR1 MDHEN and CDR2 SYDVKM. This CDR3 has 13 amino acids.

The chain uses TRBV20-1 and TRBJ1-4, with unresolved D. Trimming took 0 bases from V and 6 from J, leaving 11 bases between them. Germline V gene sequence: CDR1 DFQATT, CDR2 SNEGSKA (reference sequence). The CDR3 length is 14 residues. CDR3 sequence (DNA): TGCAGTGCTAGAGATAGTCGGCGGGATGAAAAACTGTTTTTT. Its protein product is CSARDSRRDEKLFF.

The gene calls are TRBV5-1 and TRBJ2-7; D is uncertain. This CDR3 spans 13 amino acids. Trimming cost V 0 bases and J 7 bases, with 11 bases left between them. Per the germline V gene, CDR1 is SGHRS and CDR2 is YFSETQ. The CDR3 DNA sequence: TGCGCCAGCAGCTTGGCCATGGTCGGGGAGCAGTACTTC. This sequence encodes CASSLAMVGEQYF.

This chain joins TRBV20-1 and TRBJ1-1; 9 nucleotides agree with TRBD1. Looked up from germline, CDR1 is DFQATT and CDR2 is SNEGSKA (reference sequence). Unmatched junction bases numbered 5, after V lost 3 bases and J lost 0 bases. The CDR3 is 15 amino acids. The chain's CDR3 is CSASQDRGLNTEAFF. CDR3 nucleotide sequence: TGCAGTGCTAGTCAGGACAGGGGATTGAACACTGAAGCTTTCTTT.

The chain recombines TRBV12-3 or TRBV12-4 with TRBJ1-2; TRBD1 matches 8 bases. J gave up 2 bases and V 7 bases, and 15 bases lay outside the gene matches. CDR3 length: 17 residues. CDR3 sequence: CASKPGQAVGGNYGYTF. The CDR3, as DNA: TGTGCCAGCAAACCGGGACAGGCCGTAGGGGGAAACTATGGCTACACCTTC.

The chain couples TRBV15 to TRBJ2-7; 8 bases align to TRBD1. The germline gives CDR1 LNHNV, CDR2 YYDKDF (reference sequence). The CDR3 runs to 14 residues. The ends lost 5 bases at V and 2 bases at J; junction bases unmatched: 5. CDR3 coding DNA: TGTGCCACCAGCCCGCTCAGGGGGCCCTACGAGCAGTACTTC. Encoded protein: CATSPLRGPYEQYF.

This clonotype was seen a few times. The chain couples TRBV12-3 or TRBV12-4 to TRBJ1-5; D is perhaps TRBD1 (6 bases). The V and J ends lost 5 bases and 3 bases respectively, with 11 bases between them. This CDR3 contains 14 residues. Written as DNA, the CDR3 is TGTGCCAGCAGTAGGGACACACACAATCAGCCCCAGCATTTT. Translation: CASSRDTHNQPQHF.

This clonotype was detected only a few times. The gene calls are TRBV7-2 and TRBJ1-5; D possibly corresponds to TRBD1 (6 bases). There are 15 residues in the CDR3. V was cut by 1 base and J by 6 bases, with 13 bases left in between. Germline V gives CDR1 SGHTA, CDR2 FQGNSA. CDR3 amino acids: CASSLGVGGSQPQHF. The CDR3 nucleotides are TGTGCCAGCAGCTTAGGAGTCGGGGGCAGTCAGCCCCAGCATTTT.

The chain uses TRBV11-3 and TRBJ2-1; D not certain. With 0 bases removed from V and 6 bases from J, the gap between germline ends came to 15 bases. The CDR3 runs 16 residues. In germline, CDR1 is SGHNT, CDR2 YENEEA. CDR3 DNA: TGTGCCAGCAGCTTAGACGGGTACGGCGTCATCAATGAGCAGTTCTTC. Its translation: CASSLDGYGVINEQFF.

In this sample, this clonotype turned up a few times. The J gene is TRBJ1-1, the V gene TRBV28; possibly TRBD1 for D (5 bases). Germline-derived CDR1 and CDR2 are MDHEN and SYDVKM. The CDR3 is made up of 14 amino acids. V was cut by 6 bases and J by 0 bases, with 11 bases left in between. The CDR3 DNA follows: TGTGCCAGCAGCCGGGGACGGATGAACACTGAAGCTTTCTTT. It translates to CASSRGRMNTEAFF.

A few counts support this clonotype. The rearrangement uses TRBV9 and TRBJ2-2; no firm D call. The CDR3 length is 12 residues. CDR1 SGDLS and CDR2 YYNGEE come from the germline V gene. The V end lost 0 bases, the J end lost 8 bases, and 5 bases lay between the germline ends. The CDR3 is CASSVGGGELFF. DNA of the CDR3: TGTGCCAGCAGCGTAGGTGGTGGGGAGCTGTTTTTT.